The clone carrying this T cell receptor beta chain has a handful of counts. Antigen: not known. TCRdb redid the calling of the 5' RACE reads with MiXCR, one entry per CDR3 protein. The sample has around 320,000 distinct CDR3 sequences; 28% are singletons. V shed 4 bases and J 3 bases; nucleotides not matched to a gene: 7. Germline loops: CDR1 SGHRS, CDR2 YFSETQ. The CDR3 is 15 residues long. This sample is part of a study of T-cell memory formation after mild COVID-19. Study-wide context: Among the donors, TCR clusters were largely specific to each donor.

Study-level results: Balance between CD4 and CD8 was seen in clones contracting day 15 to 85, and a CD4+ lean was seen in later expanders.

The sample consisted of PBMCs or a T cell subset sorted from them (not recorded which). This receptor was identified in an adult woman who had mild COVID-19 (a few samples of this study predate the infection). Cell type and time point are not known. The V and J genes are TRBV5-1 and TRBJ1-1; 9 bases map to TRBD1. CDR3 sequence reads: CASSPGQGRHTEAFF. As DNA, the CDR3 is TGCGCCAGCAGCCCGGGACAGGGTAGACACACTGAAGCTTTCTTT. Combining the CDR3 with reference TRBV5-1 and TRBJ1-1 gives the whole variable domain KAGVTQTPRYLIKTRGQQVTLSCSPISGHRSVSWYQQTPGQGLQFLFEYFSETQRNKGNFPGRFSGRQFSNSRSEMNVSTLELGDSALYLCASSPGQGRHTEAFFGQGTRLTVV.